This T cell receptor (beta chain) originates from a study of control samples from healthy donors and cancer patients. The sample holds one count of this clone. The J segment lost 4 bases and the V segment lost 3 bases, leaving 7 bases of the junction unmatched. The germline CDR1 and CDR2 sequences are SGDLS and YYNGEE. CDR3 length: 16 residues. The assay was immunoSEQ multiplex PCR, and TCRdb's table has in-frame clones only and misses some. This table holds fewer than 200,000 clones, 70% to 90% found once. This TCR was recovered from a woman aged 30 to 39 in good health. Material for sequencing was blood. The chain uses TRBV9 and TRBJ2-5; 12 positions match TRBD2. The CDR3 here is CASSGPSGRGRETQYF. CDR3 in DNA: TGTGCCAGCAGCGGTCCTAGCGGGAGGGGGCGAGAGACCCAGTACTTC.